These 17 T cell receptor beta chains came from one sample sequenced in a study of technical replicates of blood from several donors. Repertoires were generated with immunoSEQ multiplex PCR, while TCRdb's copy carries only in-frame clones and drops some. The table has under 75,000 clones, around 88% seen once; the top ten hold about 5%. The material sequenced was PBMCs. These receptors all stem from a human donor in good health. Some clones in this sample may be carry-over from other donors' samples.

In regard to this clone: The sample contains more than one DNA sequence encoding this CDR3. This chain connects TRBV9 to TRBJ2-2; D call uncertain. Germline V gene sequence: CDR1 SGDLS, CDR2 YYNGEE. This CDR3 contains 12 residues. Trimming pared 2 bases from V and 4 bases from J, leaving 3 bases between. CDR3 nucleotide sequence: TGTGCCAGCAGCGTCCTCACCGGGGAGCTGTTTTTT. This gives the protein CASSVLTGELFF.

The chain joins TRBV5-6 to TRBJ1-3; 10 nucleotides match TRBD1. Germline assignment: CDR1 SGHDT and CDR2 YYEEEE. CDR3 length: 18 amino acids. V was clipped by 4 bases and J by 0 bases; unmatched bases: 10. Here the CDR3 reads CASSDAGTGAISGNTIYF. CDR3 nucleotides: TGTGCCAGCAGCGACGCCGGGACAGGGGCCATCTCTGGAAACACCATATATTTT.

A single count supports this clone. The chain links TRBV29-1 to TRBJ2-1, with D perhaps matching TRBD1 (9 bases). Germline V gives CDR1 SQVTM, CDR2 ANQGSEA. V lost 0 bases and J lost 8, with 20 bases in between. The CDR3 extends over 16 amino acids. Here the CDR3 DNA reads TGCAGCGTTGAAGAGCGGGGGGACAGGGCTCAGGATGAGCAGTTCTTC. It is translated as CSVEERGDRAQDEQFF.

The chain joins TRBV6-5 to TRBJ2-6, with a possible D match to TRBD1 (5 bases). This CDR3 has 16 amino acids. Germline-derived CDR1 and CDR2 are MNHEY and SVGAGI. V shed 0 bases and J shed 0 bases, with 6 bases lying between them. CDR3 amino acids: CASSYSGRSGANVLTF. The CDR3 DNA reads as TGTGCCAGCAGTTACTCGGGGCGCTCTGGGGCCAACGTCCTGACTTTC.

The V gene is TRBV25-1, the J gene TRBJ2-1; 7 bases map to TRBD2. Germline lookup yields CDR1 MGHDK and CDR2 SYGVNS. The V gene end was trimmed by 8 bases and the J gene end by 7 bases; junction bases not matched to a gene: 11. CDR3 size: 14 residues. DNA for the CDR3: TGTGCCAGCGGGTACTCCGGGACTACAAATGAGCAGTTCTTC. Residues: CASGYSGTTNEQFF.

The rearrangement uses TRBV14 and TRBJ2-2; the D is unclear. V dropped 4 bases and J dropped 5 bases, with 11 bases sitting between them. Germline V gene lookup returns CDR1 SGHDN and CDR2 FVKESK. CDR3 length: 14 residues. This chain's CDR3 is CASSRGPKTGELFF. In nucleotides, the CDR3 is TGTGCCAGCAGCCGAGGCCCCAAGACCGGGGAGCTGTTTTTT.

The chain recombines TRBV5-1 with TRBJ2-3; no firm D call. The germline V gene encodes CDR1 SGHRS and CDR2 YFSETQ. The ends were cut back, 1 base at V and 0 bases at J, with 6 bases in the middle. The CDR3 is 14 residues long. The CDR3 loop reads CASSLSTSTDTQYF. CDR3 coding DNA: TGCGCCAGCAGCTTGTCGACTAGCACAGATACGCAGTATTTT.

J is TRBJ1-1 and V is TRBV6-5; 7 bases are a match to TRBD1. V lost 4 bases, J lost 1 base, and 6 bases stayed unmatched. The CDR3 is 15 amino acids. Germline V gene lookup returns CDR1 MNHEY and CDR2 SVGAGI. The CDR3 coding sequence is TGTGCCAGCAGTTCCCCCCGGGACAGGAACACTGAAGCTTTCTTT. It codes for CASSSPRDRNTEAFF.

The chain employs TRBV5-4 and TRBJ2-5; TRBD2 matches 11 bases. The CDR3 is 17 residues long. The V gene end was trimmed by 0 bases and the J gene end by 1 base; junction bases not matched to a gene: 5. Per the germline V gene, CDR1 is SGHNT and CDR2 is YYREEE (reference sequence). CDR3 in amino acids: CASSLGVGTSGQETQYF. The DNA of the CDR3 is TGTGCCAGCAGCTTGGGCGTAGGGACTAGCGGCCAAGAGACCCAGTACTTC.

This chain joins TRBV7-9 and TRBJ1-3; 12 nucleotides line up with TRBD1. The CDR3 has 17 amino acids. In germline, CDR1 is SEHNR, CDR2 FQNEAQ (reference sequence). The junction had 9 bases not matched to a gene; V was cut back by 5 bases and J by 4 bases. This CDR3 is CASSASGTGGAGNTIYF. CDR3 nucleotides: TGTGCCAGCAGCGCCTCCGGGACAGGGGGCGCCGGAAACACCATATATTTT.

The rearrangement links TRBV28 to TRBJ2-2; the D gene is possibly TRBD1 (6 bases). The CDR3 has 17 residues. Trimming stripped 6 bases from V and 2 bases from J, with 19 bases between. Germline lookup yields CDR1 MDHEN and CDR2 SYDVKM. The CDR3 DNA reads as TGTGCCAGCAGCCTACGAGGGGCAGGGGATAACACCGGGGAGCTGTTTTTT. Translation gives CASSLRGAGDNTGELFF.

CDR3 region: CASSPMTGASQETQYF. The CDR3 DNA sequence: TGTGCCAGCAGCCCTATGACAGGGGCCTCACAAGAGACCCAGTACTTC. V gene TRBV5-6 combines with J gene TRBJ2-5; 8 nucleotides line up with TRBD1. J lost 2 bases, V lost 4 bases, and 10 bases had no gene match. Germline CDR1 SGHDT, CDR2 YYEEEE. The CDR3 totals 16 residues.

The chain is built from TRBV5-6 and TRBJ2-1, with D perhaps matching TRBD1 (5 bases). CDR1 and CDR2 from the germline V gene are SGHDT and YYEEEE. With 2 bases removed from V and 0 bases from J, the gap between germline ends came to 9 bases. The CDR3 spans 15 residues. CDR3 in amino acids: CASSFGASSYNEQFF. The CDR3 DNA follows: TGTGCCAGCAGCTTTGGGGCCAGCTCCTACAATGAGCAGTTCTTC.

CDR3 region: CASSGEGTGQYEQYF. DNA for the CDR3: TGTGCCAGCAGTGGGGAGGGGACAGGACAATACGAGCAGTACTTC. The chain combines TRBV6-5 with TRBJ2-7; maybe TRBD1 (8 bases). This CDR3 is built from 15 residues. Trimming removed 5 bases at V and 4 bases at J, with 18 bases between. From germline, CDR1 is MNHEY and CDR2 SVGAGI.

The genes are TRBV19 and TRBJ2-6; D remains unclear. CDR1 and CDR2 from the germline V gene are LNHDA and SQIVND (reference sequence). The CDR3 sequence is 16 residues long. V was trimmed by 3 bases and J by 0 bases, leaving 9 bases between them. Written as DNA, the CDR3 is TGTGCCAGTAGTATTGCGAGGCCCTCTGGGGCCAACGTCCTGACTTTC. Translating gives CASSIARPSGANVLTF. Using reference TRBV19 and TRBJ2-6 for the parts outside the CDR3, the full variable domain is DGGITQSPKYLFRKEGQNVTLSCEQNLNHDAMYWYRQDPGQGLRLIYYSQIVNDFQKGDIAEGYSVSREKKESFPLTVTSAQKNPTAFYLCASSIARPSGANVLTFGAGSRLTVL.

CDR3 in DNA: TGCGCCAGCAGCTTGTTCGGGACTAGCGGGAGGGAAGAGACCCAGTACTTC. The encoded protein is CASSLFGTSGREETQYF. The J gene is TRBJ2-5, the V gene TRBV5-1, with TRBD2 matching over 16 bases. This CDR3 region has 17 residues. Trimming took 1 base from V and 3 from J; bases not matched to a gene: 3. Germline V gives CDR1 SGHRS, CDR2 YFSETQ. The whole variable domain, filled in from reference TRBV5-1 and TRBJ2-5, reads KAGVTQTPRYLIKTRGQQVTLSCSPISGHRSVSWYQQTPGQGLQFLFEYFSETQRNKGNFPGRFSGRQFSNSRSEMNVSTLELGDSALYLCASSLFGTSGREETQYFGPGTRLLVL.

The chain couples TRBV20-1 to TRBJ1-1; D ambiguous. Trimming removed 2 bases from V and 3 bases from J, with 4 bases in between. Germline V gene lookup returns CDR1 DFQATT and CDR2 SNEGSKA (reference sequence). The CDR3 spans 11 residues. CDR3 DNA sequence: TGCAGTGCTAGAATATACACTGAAGCTTTCTTT. As protein: CSARIYTEAFF.